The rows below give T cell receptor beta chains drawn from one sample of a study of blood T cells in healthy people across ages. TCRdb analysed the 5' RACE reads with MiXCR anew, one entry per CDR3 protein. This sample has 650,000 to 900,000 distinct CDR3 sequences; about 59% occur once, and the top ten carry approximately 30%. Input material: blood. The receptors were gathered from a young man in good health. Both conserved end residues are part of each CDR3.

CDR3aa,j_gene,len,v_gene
CASSISSSTDAQYF,TRBJ2-3,14,TRBV12-3/TRBV12-4
CSVAPLAGGETQYF,TRBJ2-5,14,TRBV29-1
CASSLQGPDKGGYTF,TRBJ1-2,15,TRBV5-1
CASSPGDRPNYGYTF,TRBJ1-2,15,TRBV7-3
CSARGRNEQFF,TRBJ2-1,11,TRBV20-1
CSVGGGESGKNIQYF,TRBJ2-4,15,TRBV29-1
CSVDDRDSRYEQYF,TRBJ2-7,14,TRBV29-1
CASSDNLGGPNEQFF,TRBJ2-1,15,TRBV11-2
CASSQGNRDTGELFF,TRBJ2-2,15,TRBV4-2
CASSAETGTNEKLFF,TRBJ1-4,15,TRBV4-2
CASSFLGLAGEETQYF,TRBJ2-5,16,TRBV12-3/TRBV12-4
CASSLAGQGMNGYTF,TRBJ1-2,15,TRBV7-9
CASSSELLGLAGIYEQFF,TRBJ2-1,18,TRBV5-1
CASSFPGDYEQYF,TRBJ2-7,13,TRBV7-2
CSGGQHQETQYF,TRBJ2-5,12,TRBV29-1